The clone carrying this TCR beta chain was seen just once. PCR used 60 Vbeta primers and 13 Jbeta primers. Clones were read by immunoSEQ multiplex PCR, and TCRdb kept only the in-frame ones, dropping some. Of some 120,000 clones listed, around 77% were seen once; the top ten hold around 1.2%. The data stem from a study of cytomegalovirus exposure and HLA in healthy donors. The ends were cut back, 0 bases at V and 6 bases at J, with 5 bases in the middle. The length of the CDR3 is 13 residues. Germline loops: CDR1 MGHRA, CDR2 YSYEKL. V and J are TRBV4-1 and TRBJ2-2; weak D call: TRBD2 (5 bases). The TCR sequence derives from a man aged 50-60 years in good health and CMV-seronegative. The sample comprised PBMCs. CDR3 sequence (DNA): TGCGCCAGCAGCCAAGAGGAGGCCGGGGAGCTGTTTTTT. Its translation: CASSQEEAGELFF.